Following are 8 T cell receptor beta chains from one sample sequenced in a study of molecular identifiers for immune sequencing clone quantification. TCRdb re-called the PCR reads with MiXCR, one entry per CDR3 protein. The sample includes about 100,000 distinct CDR3 sequences, over 30% of them seen just once. Sequenced material: naive CD8+ T cells from blood, with Jurkat cell RNA spiked in. The subset here: FACS-sorted CD8+CD4-CCR7+CD45RA+ naive T cells. The receptor source for this set is a human donor in good health. Some libraries in this study had Jurkat cell RNA spiked in.

The genes are TRBV14 and TRBJ1-1, with D possibly being TRBD1 (5 bases). Looked up from germline, CDR1 is SGHDN and CDR2 is FVKESK. V gave up 5 bases and J gave up 11 bases, with 12 bases separating them. The CDR3 sequence is 11 residues long. The chain's CDR3 is CASSGGTRAFF. The DNA for the CDR3 is TGTGCCAGCAGCGGAGGGACTCGCGCTTTCTTT. The full variable domain, rest sourced from reference TRBV14 and TRBJ1-1, is EAGVTQFPSHSVIEKGQTVTLRCDPISGHDNLYWYRRVMGKEIKFLLHFVKESKQDESGMPNNRFLAERTGGTYSTLKVQPAELEDSGVYFCASSGGTRAFFGQGTRLTVV.

This clonotype appeared many times. One junction end does not reproduce the germline sequence, and a read error may be involved. The V call is TRBV20-1, the J call TRBJ2-1; D is perhaps TRBD1 (5 bases). Germline V gene sequence: CDR1 DFQATT, CDR2 SNEGSKA (reference sequence). This CDR3 spans 12 amino acids. CDR3 in amino acids: CSARLTEVGAVF. For the CDR3, the DNA is TGCAGTGCTAGACTTACTGAGGTTGGGGCGGTCTTC.

The sample holds one count of this clonotype. A much larger clone differs by one base, so this may be a read error. V is TRBV7-8 and J is TRBJ2-5; TRBD1 aligns across 10 bases. The CDR3 totals 17 residues. Germline assignment: CDR1 SGHVS and CDR2 FQNEAQ. The trim removed 5 bases at V and 5 bases at J, leaving 14 bases unmatched. In DNA form, the CDR3 reads TGTGCCAGCAGCCCAATAGAGGACAGGGGGGGCGGTGAGACCCAGTACTTC. It encodes CASSPIEDRGGGETQYF.

This clonotype appeared many times. The rearrangement uses TRBV5-6 and TRBJ2-3, with D possibly TRBD1 on 6 matching bases. Trimming took off 0 bases at V and 6 bases at J, with 11 bases between the two ends. This CDR3 spans 14 amino acids. The germline CDR1 and CDR2 sequences are SGHDT and YYEEEE. DNA of the CDR3: TGTGCCAGCAGCTTGGGCAGGGGCGGCGATACGCAGTATTTT. Encoded protein: CASSLGRGGDTQYF. The full variable domain, in which reference TRBV5-6 and TRBJ2-3 provide the parts outside the CDR3, is DAGVTQSPTHLIKTRGQQVTLRCSPKSGHDTVSWYQQALGQGPQFIFQYYEEEERQRGNFPDRFSGHQFPNYSSELNVNALLLGDSALYLCASSLGRGGDTQYFGPGTRLTVL.

As DNA, the CDR3 is TGTGCCAGCAGCTTAGGGGGTGTAAAGTACTTC. Translating gives CASSLGGVKYF. The chain employs TRBV5-4 and TRBJ2-7, with D possibly being TRBD1 (6 bases). This CDR3 comprises 11 residues. Deletions cut 2 bases from V and 11 bases from J, with 11 bases between. The germline V gene encodes CDR1 SGHNT and CDR2 YYREEE (reference sequence).

Note on this clonotype: This may be a read error, as it is one base from a much larger clone. The rearrangement links TRBV4-1 to TRBJ2-3, with 10 bases aligning to TRBD2. Germline V gene lookup returns CDR1 MGHRA and CDR2 YSYEKL. This CDR3 contains 15 residues. CDR3 sequence: CASRSFGLAADAQYF. As DNA, the CDR3 is TGCGCCAGCAGGAGTTTCGGACTAGCGGCAGATGCGCAGTATTTT.

This clonotype has a handful of counts. The J gene is TRBJ2-3, the V gene TRBV14; the D is unclear. Between the trimmed V and J ends, which lost 4 bases and 5 bases, there was a span of 16 bases. CDR3 length: 15 residues. Germline values: CDR1 SGHDN, CDR2 FVKESK. CDR3 protein: CASSPGVAGLDTQYF. CDR3 in DNA: TGTGCCAGCAGCCCCGGTGTGGCAGGCCTAGATACGCAGTATTTT.

This rearrangement joins TRBV5-6 to TRBJ1-4; a possible D gene is TRBD1 (5 bases). The CDR3 covers 13 residues. Germline CDR1 reads SGHDT; CDR2 reads YYEEEE. The V end lost 0 bases, the J end lost 14 bases, and 14 bases lay between the germline ends. DNA for the CDR3: TGTGCCAGCAGCTTGGCCGAGACAGTAAGCCTGTTTTTT. It yields the protein CASSLAETVSLFF.